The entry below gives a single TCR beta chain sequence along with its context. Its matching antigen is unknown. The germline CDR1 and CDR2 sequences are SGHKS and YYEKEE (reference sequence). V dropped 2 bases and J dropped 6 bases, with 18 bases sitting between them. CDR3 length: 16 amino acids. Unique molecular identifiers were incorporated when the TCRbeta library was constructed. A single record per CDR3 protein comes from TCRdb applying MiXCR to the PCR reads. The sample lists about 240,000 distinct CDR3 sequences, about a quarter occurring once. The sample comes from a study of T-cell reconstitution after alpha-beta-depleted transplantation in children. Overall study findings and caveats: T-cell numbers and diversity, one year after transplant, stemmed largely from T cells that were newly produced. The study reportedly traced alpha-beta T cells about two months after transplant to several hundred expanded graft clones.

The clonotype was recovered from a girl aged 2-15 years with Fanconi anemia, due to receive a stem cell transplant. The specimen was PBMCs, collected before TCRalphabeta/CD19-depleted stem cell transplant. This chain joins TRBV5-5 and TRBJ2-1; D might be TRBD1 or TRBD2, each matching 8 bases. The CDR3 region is CASSFPGGGGINEQFF. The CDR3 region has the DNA TGTGCCAGCAGCTTTCCAGGGGGCGGGGGGATCAATGAGCAGTTCTTC.